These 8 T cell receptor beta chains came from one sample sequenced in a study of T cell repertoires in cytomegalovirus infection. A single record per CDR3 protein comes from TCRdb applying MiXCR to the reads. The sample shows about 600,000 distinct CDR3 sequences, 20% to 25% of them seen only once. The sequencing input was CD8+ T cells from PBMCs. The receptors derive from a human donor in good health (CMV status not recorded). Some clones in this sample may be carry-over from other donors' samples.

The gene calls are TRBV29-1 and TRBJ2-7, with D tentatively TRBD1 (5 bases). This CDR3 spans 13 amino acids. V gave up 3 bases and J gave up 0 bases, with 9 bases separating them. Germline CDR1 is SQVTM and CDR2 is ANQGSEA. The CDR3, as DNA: TGCAGCGTTGAGACAGCCAACTCCTACGAGCAGTACTTC. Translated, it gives CSVETANSYEQYF.

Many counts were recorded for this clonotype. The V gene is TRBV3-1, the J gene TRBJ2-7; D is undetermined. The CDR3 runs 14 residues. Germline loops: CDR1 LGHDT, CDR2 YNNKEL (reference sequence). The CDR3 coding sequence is TGTGCCAGCAGCCAAATAAATACCTCCTACGGGCAGTACGTC. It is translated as CASSQINTSYGQYV.

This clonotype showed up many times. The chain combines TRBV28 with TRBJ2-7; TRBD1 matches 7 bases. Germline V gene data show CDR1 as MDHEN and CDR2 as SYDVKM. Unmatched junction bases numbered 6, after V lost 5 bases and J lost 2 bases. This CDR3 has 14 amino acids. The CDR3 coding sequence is TGTGCCAGCAGTCCTGGGACAGCTACCTACGAGCAGTACGTC. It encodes CASSPGTATYEQYV.

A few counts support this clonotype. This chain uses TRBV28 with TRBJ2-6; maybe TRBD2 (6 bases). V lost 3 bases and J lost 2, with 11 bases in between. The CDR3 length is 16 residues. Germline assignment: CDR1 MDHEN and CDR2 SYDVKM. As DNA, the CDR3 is TGTGCCAGCAGTTTCGTAGGAGGGCCTGGGGCCAACGTCCTGACTTTC. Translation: CASSFVGGPGANVLTF.

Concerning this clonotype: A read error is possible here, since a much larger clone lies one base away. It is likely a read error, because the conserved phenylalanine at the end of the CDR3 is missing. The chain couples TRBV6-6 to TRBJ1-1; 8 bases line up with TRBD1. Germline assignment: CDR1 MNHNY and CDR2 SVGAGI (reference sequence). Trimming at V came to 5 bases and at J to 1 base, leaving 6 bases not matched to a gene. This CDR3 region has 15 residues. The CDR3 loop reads CASSGRQGWNTEAFV. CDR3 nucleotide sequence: TGTGCCAGCAGTGGTAGACAGGGGTGGAACACTGAAGCTTTCGTT.

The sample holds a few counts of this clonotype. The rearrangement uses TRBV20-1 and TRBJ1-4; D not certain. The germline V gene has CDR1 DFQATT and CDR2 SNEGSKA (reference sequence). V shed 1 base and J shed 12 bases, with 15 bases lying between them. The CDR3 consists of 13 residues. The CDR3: CSARVPDARELFF. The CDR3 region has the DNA TGCAGTGCTAGAGTCCCCGATGCCCGAGAACTGTTTTTT.

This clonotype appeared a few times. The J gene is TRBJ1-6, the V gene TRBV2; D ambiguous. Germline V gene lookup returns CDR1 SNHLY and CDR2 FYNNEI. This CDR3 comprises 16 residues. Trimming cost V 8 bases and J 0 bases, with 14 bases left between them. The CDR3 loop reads CASGGGRSSYNSPLHF. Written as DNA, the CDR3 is TGTGCCAGCGGAGGAGGACGGAGCTCCTATAATTCACCCCTCCACTTT.

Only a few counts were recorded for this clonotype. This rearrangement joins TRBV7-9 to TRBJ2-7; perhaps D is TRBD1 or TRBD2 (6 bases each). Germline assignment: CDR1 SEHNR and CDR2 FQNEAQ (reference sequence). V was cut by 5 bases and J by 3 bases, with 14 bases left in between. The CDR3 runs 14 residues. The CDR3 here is CASSLPGAHYEQYV. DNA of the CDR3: TGTGCCAGCAGCCTTCCGGGGGCTCACTACGAGCAGTACGTC.